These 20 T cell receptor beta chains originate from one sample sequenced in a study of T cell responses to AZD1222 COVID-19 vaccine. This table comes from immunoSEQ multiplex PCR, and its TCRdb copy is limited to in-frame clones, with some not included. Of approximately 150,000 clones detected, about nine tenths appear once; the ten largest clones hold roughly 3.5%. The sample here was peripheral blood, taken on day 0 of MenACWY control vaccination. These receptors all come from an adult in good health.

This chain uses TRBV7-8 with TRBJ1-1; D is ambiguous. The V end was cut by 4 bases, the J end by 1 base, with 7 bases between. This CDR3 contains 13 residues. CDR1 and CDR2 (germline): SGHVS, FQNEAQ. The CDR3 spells CASSSTRNTEAFF. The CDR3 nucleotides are TGTGCCAGCAGCTCGACAAGGAACACTGAAGCTTTCTTT. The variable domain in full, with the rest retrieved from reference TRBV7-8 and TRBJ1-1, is GAGVSQSPRYKVAKRGQDVALRCDPISGHVSLFWYQQALGQGPEFLTYFQNEAQLDKSGLPSDRFFAERPEGSVSTLKIQRTQQEDSAVYLCASSSTRNTEAFFGQGTRLTVV.

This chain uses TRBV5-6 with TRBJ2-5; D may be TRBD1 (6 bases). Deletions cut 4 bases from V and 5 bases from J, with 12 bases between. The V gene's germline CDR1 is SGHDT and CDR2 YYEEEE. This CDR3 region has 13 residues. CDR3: CASSLDRLETQYF. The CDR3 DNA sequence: TGTGCCAGCAGCCTCGACAGGTTGGAGACCCAGTACTTC.

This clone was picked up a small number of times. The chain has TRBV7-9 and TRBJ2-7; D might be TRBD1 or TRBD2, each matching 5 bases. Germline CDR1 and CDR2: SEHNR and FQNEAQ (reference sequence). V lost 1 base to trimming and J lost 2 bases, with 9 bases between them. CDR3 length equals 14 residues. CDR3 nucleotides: TGTGCCAGCAGCTTAGATGGGGACCCCTACGAGCAGTACTTC. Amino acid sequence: CASSLDGDPYEQYF. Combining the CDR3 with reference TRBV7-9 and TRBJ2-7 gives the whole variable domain DTGVSQNPRHKITKRGQNVTFRCDPISEHNRLYWYRQTLGQGPEFLTYFQNEAQLEKSRLLSDRFSAERPKGSFSTLEIQRTEQGDSAMYLCASSLDGDPYEQYFGPGTRLTVT.

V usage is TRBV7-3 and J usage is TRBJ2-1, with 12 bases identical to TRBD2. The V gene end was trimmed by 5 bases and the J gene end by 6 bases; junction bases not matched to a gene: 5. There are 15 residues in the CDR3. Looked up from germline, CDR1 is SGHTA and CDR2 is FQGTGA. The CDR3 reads CASSDPTSGSNEQFF. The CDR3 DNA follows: TGTGCCAGCAGCGATCCGACTAGCGGGAGCAATGAGCAGTTCTTC.

The CDR3, as DNA: TGTGCCAGCAGCCCCGAAAACAGGGGCTCCTACGAGCAGTACTTC. Protein sequence: CASSPENRGSYEQYF. This chain joins TRBV3-1 (or the pseudogene TRBV3-2) and TRBJ2-7; 7 bases match TRBD1. The CDR3 is 15 residues long. Per germline, CDR1 LGHDT and CDR2 YNNKEL (reference sequence). The V gene end was trimmed by 4 bases and the J gene end by 0 bases; junction bases not matched to a gene: 6.

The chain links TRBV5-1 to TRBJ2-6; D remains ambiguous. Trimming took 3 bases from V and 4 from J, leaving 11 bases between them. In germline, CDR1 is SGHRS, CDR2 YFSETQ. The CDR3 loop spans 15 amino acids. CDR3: CASSSDPSGANVLTF. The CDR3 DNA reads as TGCGCCAGCAGCTCCGACCCGTCGGGGGCCAACGTCCTGACTTTC.

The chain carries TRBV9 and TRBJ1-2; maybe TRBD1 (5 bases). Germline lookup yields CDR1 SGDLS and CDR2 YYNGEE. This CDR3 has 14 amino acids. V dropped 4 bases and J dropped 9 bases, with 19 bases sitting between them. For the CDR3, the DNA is TGTGCCAGCAGCCCCCGACAGCCTCACGACAGCTACACCTTC. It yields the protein CASSPRQPHDSYTF.

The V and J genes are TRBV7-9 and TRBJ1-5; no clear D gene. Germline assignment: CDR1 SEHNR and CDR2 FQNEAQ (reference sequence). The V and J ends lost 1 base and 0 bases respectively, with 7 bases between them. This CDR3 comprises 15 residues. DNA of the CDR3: TGTGCCAGCAGCTTAGGACAAAATAGCAATCAGCCCCAGCATTTT. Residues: CASSLGQNSNQPQHF.

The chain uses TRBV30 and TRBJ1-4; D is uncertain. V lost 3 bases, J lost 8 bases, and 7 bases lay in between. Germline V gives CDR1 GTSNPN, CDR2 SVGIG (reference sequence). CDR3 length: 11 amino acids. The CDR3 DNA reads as TGTGCCTGGAGATCGGGAGAAAAACTGTTTTTT. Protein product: CAWRSGEKLFF.

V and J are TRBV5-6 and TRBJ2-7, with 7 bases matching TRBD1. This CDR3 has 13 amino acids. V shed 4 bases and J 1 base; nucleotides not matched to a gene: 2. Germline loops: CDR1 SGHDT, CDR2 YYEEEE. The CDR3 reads CASSRDRSYEQYF. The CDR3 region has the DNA TGTGCCAGCAGCCGGGACAGATCCTACGAGCAGTACTTC.

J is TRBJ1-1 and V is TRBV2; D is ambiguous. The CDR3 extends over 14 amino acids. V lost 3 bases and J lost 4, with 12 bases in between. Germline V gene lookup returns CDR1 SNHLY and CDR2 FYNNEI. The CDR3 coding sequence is TGTGCCAGCAGTGATCTCGGGGAAGGCACTGAAGCTTTCTTT. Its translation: CASSDLGEGTEAFF.

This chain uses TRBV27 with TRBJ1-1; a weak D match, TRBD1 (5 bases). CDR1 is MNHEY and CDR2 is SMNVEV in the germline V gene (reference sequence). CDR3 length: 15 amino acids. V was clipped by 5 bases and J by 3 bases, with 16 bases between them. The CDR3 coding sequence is TGTGCCAGCAGTCCAGGGTTTGGGGGGGACACTGAAGCTTTCTTT. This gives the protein CASSPGFGGDTEAFF.

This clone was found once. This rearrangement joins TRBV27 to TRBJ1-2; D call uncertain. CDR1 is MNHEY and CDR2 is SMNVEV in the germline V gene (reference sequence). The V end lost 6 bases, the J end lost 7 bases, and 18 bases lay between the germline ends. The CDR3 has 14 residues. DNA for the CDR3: TGTGCCAGCAGCCTAATGCGCGACGGCCGTGGCTACACCTTC. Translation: CASSLMRDGRGYTF.

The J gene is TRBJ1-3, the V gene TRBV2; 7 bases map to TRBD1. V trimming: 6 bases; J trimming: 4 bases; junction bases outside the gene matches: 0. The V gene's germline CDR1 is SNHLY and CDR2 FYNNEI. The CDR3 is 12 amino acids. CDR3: CASRDRGNTIYF. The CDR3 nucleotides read TGTGCCAGCAGGGACAGGGGAAACACCATATATTTT.

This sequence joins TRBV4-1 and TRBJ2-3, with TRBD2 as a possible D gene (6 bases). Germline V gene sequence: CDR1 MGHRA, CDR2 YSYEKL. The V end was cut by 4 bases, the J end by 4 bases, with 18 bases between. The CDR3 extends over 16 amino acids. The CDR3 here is CASSPTGGNYADTQYF. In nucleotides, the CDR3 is TGCGCCAGCAGCCCTACAGGAGGGAATTATGCAGATACGCAGTATTTT.

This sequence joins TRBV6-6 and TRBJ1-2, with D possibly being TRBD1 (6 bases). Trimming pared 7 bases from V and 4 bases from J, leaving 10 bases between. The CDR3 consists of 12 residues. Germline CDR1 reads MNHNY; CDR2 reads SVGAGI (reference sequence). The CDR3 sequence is CASKGGSYGYTF. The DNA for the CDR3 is TGTGCCAGCAAGGGGGGAAGCTATGGCTACACCTTC.

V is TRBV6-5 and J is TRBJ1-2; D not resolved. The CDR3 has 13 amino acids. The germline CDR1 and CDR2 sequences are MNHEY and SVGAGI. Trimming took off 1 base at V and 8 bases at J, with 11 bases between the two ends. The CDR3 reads CASSYLGEEGYTF. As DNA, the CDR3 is TGTGCCAGCAGTTACTTGGGAGAGGAAGGCTACACCTTC.

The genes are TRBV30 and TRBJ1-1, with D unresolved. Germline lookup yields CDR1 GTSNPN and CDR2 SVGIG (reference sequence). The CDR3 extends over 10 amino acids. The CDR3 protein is CAFSFPEAFF. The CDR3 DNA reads TGTGCTTTTTCCTTCCCTGAAGCTTTCTTT.

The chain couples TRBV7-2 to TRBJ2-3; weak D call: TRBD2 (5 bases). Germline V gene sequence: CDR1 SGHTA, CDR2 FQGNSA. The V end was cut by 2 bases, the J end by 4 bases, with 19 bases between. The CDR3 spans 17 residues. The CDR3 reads CASSLRPRGVVADTQYF. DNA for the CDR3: TGTGCCAGCAGCTTACGCCCCCGGGGTGTTGTGGCAGATACGCAGTATTTT. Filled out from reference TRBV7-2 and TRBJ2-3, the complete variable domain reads GAGVSQSPSNKVTEKGKDVELRCDPISGHTALYWYRQSLGQGLEFLIYFQGNSAPDKSGLPSDRFSAERTGGSVSTLTIQRTQQEDSAVYLCASSLRPRGVVADTQYFGPGTRLTVL.

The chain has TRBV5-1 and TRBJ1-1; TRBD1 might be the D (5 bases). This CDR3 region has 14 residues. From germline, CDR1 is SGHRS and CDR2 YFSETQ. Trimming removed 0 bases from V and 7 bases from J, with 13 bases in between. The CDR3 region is CASSLGQGLGEAFF. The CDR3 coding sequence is TGCGCCAGCAGCTTGGGGCAGGGATTGGGTGAAGCTTTCTTT.